The entry below describes one T cell receptor (beta chain). Its matching antigen is unknown. The data belong to a study of early T cells in non-severe SARS-CoV-2 infection. Whole-study context: Alpha and beta chains were unpaired, from unsorted whole-blood bulk RNA. Study-wide findings and caveats: Reliance on VDJdb matching favored anti-spike CD8 responses; private and CD4 specificities were missed.

Germline CDR1 MNHNY, CDR2 SVGAGI (reference sequence). The CDR3 is 10 amino acids. The germline V and J ends were trimmed by 0 bases and 12 bases, with 5 bases remaining between them. Separate cDNA molecules each had unique molecular identifiers attached to them. TCRdb processed the 5' RACE reads anew with MiXCR; each CDR3 protein has one entry. The sample has fewer than 120,000 distinct CDR3 sequences; around 12% are singletons. This clonotype was obtained from an adult who was a healthcare worker with PCR-confirmed SARS-CoV-2 infection or an uninfected control (not recorded which). The sample here was whole blood, taken at baseline. This rearrangement joins TRBV6-6 to TRBJ1-1; D unresolved. CDR3 sequence reads: CASSYSKTFF. Written as DNA, the CDR3 is TGTGCCAGCAGTTACTCGAAAACTTTCTTT.